This is a list of T cell receptor beta chains from one sample in a study of cytomegalovirus exposure and HLA in healthy donors. Repertoires were generated with immunoSEQ multiplex PCR, while TCRdb's copy carries only in-frame clones and drops some. The sample lists some 110,000 clones, approximately 82% occurring once. Sequencing used PBMCs. The receptors were gathered from a man younger than 40 in good health and CMV-seropositive. Each CDR3 is given with its conserved first and last residue. Each record gives: clone size, D gene, V gene, J gene, CDR3 DNA, CDR3 protein. The D gene is left open where the match is weak. The size entry is marked missing in some rows and otherwise reads once, few, many or a size class.

.	.	TRBV10-2	TRBJ1-1	TGCGCCAGCAGTTACACCCTTGCTGAAGCTTTCTTT	CASSYTLAEAFF
.	TRBD1	TRBV6-5	TRBJ1-4	TGTGCCAGCAAGGGGACAGGGCACGAAAAACTGTTTTTT	CASKGTGHEKLFF
.	.	TRBV28	TRBJ2-3	TGTGCCAGCAGTTTAGCTCAGGGGCCGTTGGTCACAGATACGCAGTATTTT	CASSLAQGPLVTDTQYF
.	.	TRBV20-1	TRBJ1-2	TGCAGTGCTAGAGTATTAAGCTACACCTTC	CSARVLSYTF
.	TRBD1	TRBV6-1	TRBJ1-5	TGTGCCAGCAGTGCGGACAGGGGTGGGCCTTATAGCAATCAGCCCCAGCATTTT	CASSADRGGPYSNQPQHF
.	.	TRBV10-3	TRBJ1-5	TGTGCCATCAGTGAAGAGCGAGATCAGCCCCAGCATTTT	CAISEERDQPQHF
.	TRBD1	TRBV19	TRBJ2-1	TGTGCCAGTAGTATAGTGCCGGGACAGGGTAATCATGAGCAGTTCTTC	CASSIVPGQGNHEQFF
.	TRBD1	TRBV30	TRBJ1-2	TGTGCCTGGAGTGCCCGGGACAGGGAGGACTATGGCTACACCTTC	CAWSARDREDYGYTF
.	.	TRBV12-2	TRBJ2-7	TGTGCAAGTCGCTTAGCGATCGGTACAGTCCGTATCTCCTACGAGCAGTACTTC	CASRLAIGTVRISYEQYF
.	TRBD2	TRBV5-1	TRBJ2-4	TGCGCCAGCAGCCTGGGACTAGCGGGAGTGAACATTCAGTACTTC	CASSLGLAGVNIQYF
.	.	TRBV7-3	TRBJ1-2	TGTGCCAGCAGCTTGGACAGAAACCTCTTGGGTGGCTACACCTTC	CASSLDRNLLGGYTF
few	.	TRBV25-1	TRBJ2-7	TGTGCCAGCAGTGACCGGTACGAGCAGTACTTC	CASSDRYEQYF
.	TRBD1	TRBV19	TRBJ1-2	TGTGCCAGTAGCCAGAGAGGGACAGCTACTAACTATGGCTACACCTTC	CASSQRGTATNYGYTF
few	.	TRBV11-3	TRBJ2-3	TGTGCCAGCAGCTTAGTAAGAGGGGGGGCGATTTTTTTT	CASSLVRGGAIFF
.	.	TRBV7-2	TRBJ2-2	TGTGCCAGCAGCCAAAGACACAAACTTACCTACACCGGGGAGCTGTTTTTT	CASSQRHKLTYTGELFF
once	.	TRBV7-9	TRBJ2-5	TGTGCCAGCGCGAGGCCCCAAGAGACCCAGTACTTC	CASARPQETQYF
.	.	TRBV6-6	TRBJ1-3	TGTGCCAGCAGTGATTTGGGGAGCTCTGGAAACACCATATATTTT	CASSDLGSSGNTIYF
.	.	TRBV6-5	TRBJ2-3	TGTGCCAGCAGTTTGTCCCTTCCCTCCACAGATACGCAGTATTTT	CASSLSLPSTDTQYF
.	TRBD2	TRBV7-2	TRBJ2-3	TGTGCCAGCAGCTTGGGGACTAGCGGGAGGCCTGGATATACGCAGTATTTT	CASSLGTSGRPGYTQYF
.	.	TRBV2	TRBJ1-5	TGTGCCAGCAGTGAAAATGGAGCAGGGTACCAGCCCCAGCATTTT	CASSENGAGYQPQHF
.	.	TRBV30	TRBJ2-7	TGTGCCTGGAGTCTAGGCGGGGTATCCTACGAGCAGTACTTC	CAWSLGGVSYEQYF
.	.	TRBV6-1	TRBJ1-5	TGTGCCAGCAGTGTGGGGCTTTATCAGCCCCAGCATTTT	CASSVGLYQPQHF
.	TRBD2	TRBV4-1	TRBJ2-3	TGCGCCAGCAGCGCGGGGGGGGCAGGGGATACGCAGTATTTT	CASSAGGAGDTQYF
.	.	TRBV4-1	TRBJ1-5	TGCGCCAGCAGCCAAGATTGGGAGCAGCCCCAGCATTTT	CASSQDWEQPQHF
.	TRBD1	TRBV5-1	TRBJ1-6	TGCGCCAGCAGCTTGGAGAGGGGGCTGGGGTCACCCCTCCACTTT	CASSLERGLGSPLHF
.	.	TRBV2	TRBJ2-7	TGTGCCAGCAGTGAGGCTGGAGGGAGCTCCTACGAGCAGTACTTC	CASSEAGGSSYEQYF
.	.	TRBV7-8	TRBJ1-1	TGTGCCAGCAGCTTAGTCCTCTTAAACACTGAAGCTTTCTTT	CASSLVLLNTEAFF
.	.	TRBV2	TRBJ2-1	TGTGCCAGCAGTCCAGATCCATCCTACAATGAGCAGTTCTTC	CASSPDPSYNEQFF
.	.	TRBV6-1	TRBJ1-5	TGTGCCAGCGGCGTCAGGCACATCCAGAATCAGCCCCAGCATTTT	CASGVRHIQNQPQHF
few	.	TRBV12-5	TRBJ1-1	TGTGCTAGTGGTTTGGCTAGCGCTGGCACTGAAGCTTTCTTT	CASGLASAGTEAFF
.	TRBD1	TRBV6-1	TRBJ2-2	TGTGCCAGCAGTAGACGACAGGGGCCCCCCGGGGAGCTGTTTTTT	CASSRRQGPPGELFF
.	TRBD1	TRBV19	TRBJ2-2	TGTGCCAGTACTCGACAGGGGGCGGACACCGGGGAGCTGTTTTTT	CASTRQGADTGELFF
.	TRBD2	TRBV10-3	TRBJ2-5	TGTGCCATCAGTGAGTTAGCGGGAGGACGGGAGACCCAGTACTTC	CAISELAGGRETQYF
once	TRBD2	TRBV4-2	TRBJ2-5	TGTGCCAGCAGCCAAGATCCGACTAGCGGGGATCGGGAGACCCAGTACTTC	CASSQDPTSGDRETQYF
once	TRBD1	TRBV28	TRBJ2-1	TGTGCCAGCAGTCCCCAGGGGGTTCGACACAATGAGCAGTTCTTC	CASSPQGVRHNEQFF
.	.	TRBV28	TRBJ2-1	TGTGCCAGCACTCTACTAGCAGGAAAGGAGCAGTTCTTC	CASTLLAGKEQFF
.	.	TRBV19	TRBJ2-1	TGTGCCAGTAGTATCGGGAGAAACAATGAGCAGTTCTTC	CASSIGRNNEQFF
.	.	TRBV28	TRBJ2-7	TGTGCCAGCAGCCGCTCCTACGAGCAGTACTTC	CASSRSYEQYF
few	.	TRBV4-2	TRBJ1-1	TGTGCCAGCAGCTTAATGTCGGGGAGCACTGAAGCTTTCTTT	CASSLMSGSTEAFF
.	TRBD2	TRBV11-2	TRBJ2-1	TGTGCCAGCAGCTTCCCCAAACTAGCGGGGTACTACAATGAGCAGTTCTTC	CASSFPKLAGYYNEQFF
.	TRBD2	TRBV7-9	TRBJ2-5	TGTGCCAGCAGCTTATTAGCGGGAGTAGAGACCCAGTACTTC	CASSLLAGVETQYF
.	TRBD1	TRBV28	TRBJ2-7	TGTGCCAGCAGTTTTGGACAGGGTGGCCTGTACGAGCAGTACTTC	CASSFGQGGLYEQYF
.	TRBD1	TRBV6-5	TRBJ1-2	TGTGCCAGCAGTGAAGGGCAGGGGGATGGCTACACCTTC	CASSEGQGDGYTF
.	TRBD1	TRBV19	TRBJ2-5	TGTGCCAGTAGCCGGGACAGACAAGAGACCCAGTACTTC	CASSRDRQETQYF
.	TRBD1	TRBV6-5	TRBJ1-2	TGTGCCAGCAGACCCCCAGGGGGCATTGGCTATGGCTACACCTTC	CASRPPGGIGYGYTF
.	TRBD2	TRBV7-9	TRBJ2-1	TGTGCCAGCAGTTTAAACGGGGGGGAGCAGTTCTTC	CASSLNGGEQFF
.	.	TRBV9	TRBJ1-6	TGTGCCAGCAGCCTAGGGCGGAATTCACCCCTCCACTTT	CASSLGRNSPLHF
.	TRBD1	TRBV5-4	TRBJ1-2	TGTGCCAGCAGCGGGACGGACAGGGGAGGAGGCTACACCTTC	CASSGTDRGGGYTF